A selection of T cell receptor beta chains follows, all from one sample in a study of graft-versus-host responses after intestinal transplantation. Libraries were prepared by immunoSEQ multiplex PCR; TCRdb keeps only in-frame clonotypes and omits some of them. The sample has tens of thousands of clones; around 93% are singletons. The sequences come from PBMCs, collected 98 days after intestinal transplantation. The receptors were gathered from a human patient who received an intestinal transplant, so some T cells may come from the graft donor. CDR3s include the opening cysteine and the closing phenylalanine or tryptophan. D genes are given only for firm matches. The listing skips clone size in some rows; elsewhere it reads once, few, many or a size class.

j_call: TRBJ2-1
clone_size: .
d_call: .
v_call: TRBV6-5
cdr3_nt: TGTGCCAGCAGTTACCTGGATGAGCAGTTCTTC
cdr3_aa: CASSYLDEQFF

j_call: TRBJ1-6
clone_size: .
d_call: .
v_call: TRBV28
cdr3_nt: TGTGCCAGCAGTTATAGGGACGGGTTTGGGAGTTCACCCCTCCACTTT
cdr3_aa: CASSYRDGFGSSPLHF

j_call: TRBJ2-7
clone_size: .
d_call: TRBD2
v_call: TRBV7-9
cdr3_nt: TGTGCCAGCAGCTCTGGTCCGGGGGGGTACGAGCAGTACTTC
cdr3_aa: CASSSGPGGYEQYF

j_call: TRBJ2-7
clone_size: .
d_call: TRBD1
v_call: TRBV9
cdr3_nt: TGTGCCAGCAGTGAATCCGGGACAGGGACCTACGAGCAGTACTTC
cdr3_aa: CASSESGTGTYEQYF

j_call: TRBJ2-7
clone_size: .
d_call: .
v_call: TRBV7-8
cdr3_nt: TGTGCCAGCAGCTTAGTCAGCGAGGGGGAGCAGTACTTC
cdr3_aa: CASSLVSEGEQYF

j_call: TRBJ2-3
clone_size: .
d_call: TRBD1
v_call: TRBV6-5
cdr3_nt: TGTGCCAGCAGTTACTCGGGACAGGGGGGGACAGATACGCAGTATTTT
cdr3_aa: CASSYSGQGGTDTQYF

j_call: TRBJ2-2
clone_size: .
d_call: TRBD2
v_call: TRBV13
cdr3_nt: TGTGCCAGCAGCTCTCCCACGGGGGGGGCCGGGGAGCTGTTTTTT
cdr3_aa: CASSSPTGGAGELFF

j_call: TRBJ2-7
clone_size: .
d_call: TRBD1
v_call: TRBV5-1
cdr3_nt: TGCGCCAGCAGCTTGTTGGCGAACTCCCAGGGGGCCTACGAGCAGTACTTC
cdr3_aa: CASSLLANSQGAYEQYF

j_call: TRBJ2-7
clone_size: .
d_call: .
v_call: TRBV6-6
cdr3_nt: TGTGCCAGCAGTTCTCGCGGAGGCTCCTACGAGCAGTACTTC
cdr3_aa: CASSSRGGSYEQYF

j_call: TRBJ2-3
clone_size: .
d_call: .
v_call: TRBV9
cdr3_nt: TGTGCCAGCAGCGTAGGATTGGGCGGGCCTAGCACAGATACGCAGTATTTT
cdr3_aa: CASSVGLGGPSTDTQYF

j_call: TRBJ2-5
clone_size: .
d_call: .
v_call: TRBV5-1
cdr3_nt: TGCGCCAGCAGCTCCGATCGAGAGGGGGGCGATACCCAGTACTTC
cdr3_aa: CASSSDREGGDTQYF

j_call: TRBJ2-2
clone_size: once
d_call: .
v_call: TRBV2
cdr3_nt: TGTGCCAGCAAACGGGGCGAGAACACCGGGGAGCTGTTTTTT
cdr3_aa: CASKRGENTGELFF

j_call: TRBJ1-2
clone_size: .
d_call: TRBD1
v_call: TRBV5-1
cdr3_nt: TGCGCCAGCAGCTTGAGGCAGGGGGCTAACTATGGCTACACCTTC
cdr3_aa: CASSLRQGANYGYTF

j_call: TRBJ1-5
clone_size: .
d_call: .
v_call: TRBV5-4
cdr3_nt: TGTGCCAGCAGCTTAGACAGGAAGCAGCCCCAGCATTTT
cdr3_aa: CASSLDRKQPQHF

j_call: TRBJ2-4
clone_size: .
d_call: .
v_call: TRBV28
cdr3_nt: TGTGCCAGCAGGGGGGGGCGTGAGGAAAACATTCAGTACTTC
cdr3_aa: CASRGGREENIQYF

j_call: TRBJ2-1
clone_size: .
d_call: TRBD2
v_call: TRBV2
cdr3_nt: TGTGCCAGCAGTGTCAAGCGGGAGGTAAAAAATGAGCAGTTCTTC
cdr3_aa: CASSVKREVKNEQFF

j_call: TRBJ2-1
clone_size: .
d_call: .
v_call: TRBV6-5
cdr3_nt: TGTGCCAGCAGTTACTCAATGAACAATGAGCAGTTCTTC
cdr3_aa: CASSYSMNNEQFF

j_call: TRBJ1-2
clone_size: .
d_call: TRBD1
v_call: TRBV19
cdr3_nt: TGTGCCAGTAGTAACTCAGGGGGCAGGGGCTACACCTTC
cdr3_aa: CASSNSGGRGYTF

j_call: TRBJ2-5
clone_size: .
d_call: .
v_call: TRBV9
cdr3_nt: TGTGCCAGCAGCTGGACGGGGGACCAAGAGACCCAGTACTTC
cdr3_aa: CASSWTGDQETQYF

j_call: TRBJ2-5
clone_size: .
d_call: .
v_call: TRBV7-9
cdr3_nt: TGTGCCAGCAGCTTAGTCGGGGGGCGTGAGACCCAGTACTTC
cdr3_aa: CASSLVGGRETQYF

j_call: TRBJ2-5
clone_size: .
d_call: .
v_call: TRBV5-6
cdr3_nt: TGTGCCAGCAGCTTTGATTGGGCATCGCAAGGGGAGACCCAGTACTTC
cdr3_aa: CASSFDWASQGETQYF

j_call: TRBJ2-3
clone_size: .
d_call: .
v_call: TRBV2
cdr3_nt: TGTGCCAGCAGCGAAGAGGCAGGGCCAGATACGCAGTATTTT
cdr3_aa: CASSEEAGPDTQYF

j_call: TRBJ1-1
clone_size: once
d_call: TRBD1
v_call: TRBV27
cdr3_nt: TGTGCCAGCAGTTCCCGACAGGGGGCGATGAACACTGAAGCTTTCTTT
cdr3_aa: CASSSRQGAMNTEAFF